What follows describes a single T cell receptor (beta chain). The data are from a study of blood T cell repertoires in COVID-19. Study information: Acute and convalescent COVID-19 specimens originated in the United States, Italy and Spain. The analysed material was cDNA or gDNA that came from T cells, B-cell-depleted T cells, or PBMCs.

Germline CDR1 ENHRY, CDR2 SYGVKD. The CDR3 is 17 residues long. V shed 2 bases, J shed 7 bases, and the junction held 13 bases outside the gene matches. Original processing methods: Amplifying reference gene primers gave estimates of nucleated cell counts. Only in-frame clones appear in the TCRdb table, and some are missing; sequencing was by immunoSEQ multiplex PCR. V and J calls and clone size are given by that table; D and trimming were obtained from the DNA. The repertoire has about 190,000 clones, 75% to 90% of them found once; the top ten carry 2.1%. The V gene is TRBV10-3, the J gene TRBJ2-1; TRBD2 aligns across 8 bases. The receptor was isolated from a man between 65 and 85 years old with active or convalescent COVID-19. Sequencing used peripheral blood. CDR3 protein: CAISELPGLGNGNEQFF. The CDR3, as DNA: TGTGCCATCAGTGAGCTCCCGGGACTAGGGAATGGGAATGAGCAGTTCTTC.